This T cell receptor (beta chain) is from a study of cytomegalovirus exposure and HLA in healthy donors. Study-wide context: Inside one of the first data releases sat about 91 million unique TCRs taken from HLA-typed donors. Study-wide findings and caveats: 87-base-pair reads could not separate some V segments, including TRBV6-2 and TRBV6-3. Most subjects' HLA-A and HLA-B alleles were reportedly predicted from TCR beta sequences.

For this clone: Its target is unknown.

The ends lost 0 bases at V and 5 bases at J; junction bases unmatched: 5. Germline-derived CDR1 and CDR2 are SGHDN and FVKESK. This CDR3 is 16 amino acids long. The PCR had 60 Vbeta and 13 Jbeta primers. Libraries were prepared by immunoSEQ multiplex PCR; TCRdb keeps only in-frame clonotypes and omits some of them. This sample has 90,000 to 120,000 clones, with about four fifths found just once. Sequencing was performed on PBMCs. The origin of this receptor is a man aged 30 to 39 in good health and CMV-seropositive. The genes are TRBV14 and TRBJ2-7; 12 nucleotides match TRBD2. In DNA, the CDR3 is TGTGCCAGCAGCCAAGATAGACTAGCGGGGGCCCACGAGCAGTACTTC. Residues: CASSQDRLAGAHEQYF.